This TCR beta chain is drawn from a study of sequential checkpoint blockade in melanoma. Study information: Patients were randomized 1:1 to nivolumab-then-ipilimumab or ipilimumab-then-nivolumab first-line. Each arm's sequence ended with maintenance nivolumab. Matched biopsies came pretreatment and at week 13 for twenty-two patients.

Many counts were recorded for this clone. Only in-frame clones appear in the TCRdb table, and some are missing; sequencing was by immunoSEQ multiplex PCR. Among some 7,000 clones listed, around 20% were seen once. Treatment noted: randomized to nivolumab then ipilimumab (arm A) or the reverse (arm B). None of the patients previously received DNA-damaging chemotherapy. The CDR3 spans 14 residues. The V gene's germline CDR1 is SGHNT and CDR2 YENEEA. Trimming took off 5 bases at V and 4 bases at J, with 14 bases between the two ends. The input for sequencing was tumor tissue (inferred from file names), taken from a patient given nivolumab and ipilimumab in sequence. V usage is TRBV11-3 and J usage is TRBJ1-1; D not certain. The receptor comes from a human donor with melanoma. CDR3: CASSRWGMGTEAFF. The CDR3 coding sequence is TGTGCCAGCAGCCGTTGGGGTATGGGCACTGAAGCTTTCTTT.